This paragraph covers one T cell receptor (beta chain) sequence. V was pared by 3 bases and J by 3 bases, with 20 bases between. The CDR3 runs to 17 residues. CDR1 and CDR2 (germline): LNHNV, YYDKDF (reference sequence). This sample is part of a study of CD8+CD57+ T cells in acquired aplastic anemia. Using genomic DNA as the template, TCR beta VDJ and CDR3 profiling was carried out. TCRdb recomputed calls from the reads with MiXCR, one row per CDR3 protein. The sample has 300,000 or so distinct CDR3 sequences, 45% to 65% seen once. The patients chosen for sequencing had shown expansion of CD8+CD57+ cells (detected by flow cytometry).

This TCR was sampled from a human donor with aplastic anemia. The rearrangement joins TRBV15 to TRBJ1-1; D perhaps matches TRBD1 (6 bases). The sample consisted of sorted CD4+, CD8+, or CD8+CD57+ T cells (not recorded which) from PBMCs. This CDR3 is CATSRNRELAIHTEAFF. In nucleotides, the CDR3 is TGTGCCACCAGCAGGAACAGGGAGTTGGCTATTCACACTGAAGCTTTCTTT.